These T cell receptor beta chains were read from a single sample in a study of patients and donors after allogeneic stem cell transplantation. TCRdb recomputed calls from the RT-PCR reads with MiXCR, one row per CDR3 protein. The table has about 200,000 distinct CDR3 sequences, 40% to 45% seen once. The sequenced sample was blood, either unsorted or a sorted T cell fraction (not recorded which). These TCRs come from a human donor who was either an allogeneic HSCT recipient or a stem cell or donor lymphocyte infusion donor (not recorded which). It is not recorded whose cells these are; they may come from a transplant donor. The CDR3 runs from the conserved cysteine through the conserved F or W. The D gene is left open where the match is weak. Where a row states a size, it is once, few, many or the class of an expanded clone; other rows omit it.

J	D	V	size	DNA	CDR3
TRBJ1-1	.	TRBV12-3/TRBV12-4	few	TGTGCCAGCAGTTCCCCCCGACAGGTCCGAGGGACTGAAGCTTTCTTT	CASSSPRQVRGTEAFF
TRBJ1-1	.	TRBV5-1	few	TGCGCCAGCAGCTTGGAAGGTACGAACACTGAAGCTTTCTTT	CASSLEGTNTEAFF
TRBJ2-5	.	TRBV11-2	.	TGTGCCAGCAGTCTCACACGGGAGACCCAGTACTTC	CASSLTRETQYF
TRBJ2-3	TRBD2	TRBV7-2	.	TGTGCCAGCAGCTTAGCTAGCGGGGGGGATACGCAGTATTTT	CASSLASGGDTQYF
TRBJ1-1	.	TRBV7-9	few	TGTGCCAGCAGCTTAAGGTGGGGGACTGAAGCTTTCTTT	CASSLRWGTEAFF
TRBJ1-1	.	TRBV20-1	.	TGCAGTGCTAGAGAGGGGGGCCCAGGGCCCGTTGAAGCTTTCTTT	CSAREGGPGPVEAFF
TRBJ2-4	.	TRBV5-1	.	TGCGCCAGCAGCTTGGGAGGGCCGGTCCGGGCGAGTTGGGACATTCAGTACTTC	CASSLGGPVRASWDIQYF
TRBJ2-6	.	TRBV7-6	few	TGTGCCAGCAGCTTAGAAGGAGCTGGGGCCAACGTCCTGACTTTC	CASSLEGAGANVLTF
TRBJ1-1	.	TRBV5-5	.	TGTGCCAGCATGACCCCTGGGACGAACACTGAAGCTTTCTTT	CASMTPGTNTEAFF
TRBJ1-1	.	TRBV12-3/TRBV12-4	few	TGTGCCAGCAGTTTAGCGCTTGAAGCTTTCTTT	CASSLALEAFF
TRBJ1-4	TRBD1	TRBV20-1	many	TGCAGTGCTCACCGGACAGGGAAGAATGAAAAACTGTTTTTT	CSAHRTGKNEKLFF
TRBJ2-3	.	TRBV7-2	few	TGTGCCAGCAGCTCTGGGGGGAGCACAGATACGCAGTATTTT	CASSSGGSTDTQYF
TRBJ2-7	.	TRBV28	few	TGTGCCAGCAGTTTAGGGCTTGGGAGCGGGCTGTCCTACGAGCAGTACTTC	CASSLGLGSGLSYEQYF
TRBJ1-2	.	TRBV29-1	few	TGCAGCGACCGGGACACCTCTAACTATGGCTACACCTTC	CSDRDTSNYGYTF
TRBJ2-7	.	TRBV25-1	.	TGTGCCAGCAGTGAAGCCCGCTACGAGCAGTACTTC	CASSEARYEQYF
TRBJ1-1	TRBD1	TRBV28	once	TGTGCCAGCAGTGTTCCGGGACAGGGCACTGAAGCTTTCTTT	CASSVPGQGTEAFF
TRBJ2-7	TRBD1	TRBV5-1	.	TGCGCCAGCAGTTCAGCGACAGGGAGTATCTCCTACGAGCAGTACTTC	CASSSATGSISYEQYF
TRBJ1-6	.	TRBV20-1	few	TGCAGTGCTACCCGGGGAGAGGCCGCCAATTCACCCCTCCACTTT	CSATRGEAANSPLHF
TRBJ1-2	TRBD1	TRBV7-2	.	TGTGCCAGCAGCGAGGGGACAGGGGCCCGATTAAACTATGGCTACACCTTC	CASSEGTGARLNYGYTF
TRBJ2-1	.	TRBV20-1	.	TGCAGTGCTAGAAGGCCGAGCAATGAGCAGTTCTTC	CSARRPSNEQFF